This TCR beta chain emerged from a study of chemoradiotherapy in HPV16-positive cancers. This clone is medium-sized in the sample. The repertoire was sequenced with immunoSEQ multiplex PCR; TCRdb's copy has only in-frame clones and lacks some. The sample has about 11,000 clones, 75% seen once; the top ten hold nearly 7.5%. This CDR3 is built from 13 residues. The germline V gene has CDR1 SGHTA and CDR2 FQGTGA. V was pared by 5 bases and J by 3 bases, with 10 bases between. The chain employs TRBV7-3 and TRBJ1-1; no clear D gene. This receptor was taken from a human donor with HPV-associated anogenital cancer. Collection of the sample occurred from a patient who underwent chemoradiotherapy. The chain's CDR3 is CASSVTADTEAFF. In nucleotides, the CDR3 is TGTGCCAGCAGCGTGACCGCGGACACTGAAGCTTTCTTT.